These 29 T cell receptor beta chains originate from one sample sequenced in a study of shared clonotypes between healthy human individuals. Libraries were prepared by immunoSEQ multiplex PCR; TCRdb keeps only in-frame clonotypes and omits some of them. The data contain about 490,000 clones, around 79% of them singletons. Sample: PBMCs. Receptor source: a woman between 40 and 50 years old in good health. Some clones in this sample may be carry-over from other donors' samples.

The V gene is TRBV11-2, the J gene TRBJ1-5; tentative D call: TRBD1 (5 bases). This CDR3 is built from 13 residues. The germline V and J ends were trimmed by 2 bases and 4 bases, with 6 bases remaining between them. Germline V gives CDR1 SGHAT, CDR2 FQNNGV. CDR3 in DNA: TGTGCCAGCAGCTTACGGGGGAATCAGCCCCAGCATTTT. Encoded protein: CASSLRGNQPQHF.

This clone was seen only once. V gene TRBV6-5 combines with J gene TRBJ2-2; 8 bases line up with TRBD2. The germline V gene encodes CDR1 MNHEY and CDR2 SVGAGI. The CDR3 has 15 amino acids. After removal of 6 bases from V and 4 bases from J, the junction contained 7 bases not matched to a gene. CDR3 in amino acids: CASRPGLAATGELFF. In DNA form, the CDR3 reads TGTGCCAGCAGACCCGGACTAGCTGCCACCGGGGAGCTGTTTTTT.

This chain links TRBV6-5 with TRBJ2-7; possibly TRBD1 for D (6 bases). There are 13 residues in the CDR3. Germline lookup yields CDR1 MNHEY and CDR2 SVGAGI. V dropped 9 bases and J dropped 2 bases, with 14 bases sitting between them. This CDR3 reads CARTFRQAYEQYF. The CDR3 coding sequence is TGTGCCAGAACCTTCCGACAGGCCTACGAGCAGTACTTC.

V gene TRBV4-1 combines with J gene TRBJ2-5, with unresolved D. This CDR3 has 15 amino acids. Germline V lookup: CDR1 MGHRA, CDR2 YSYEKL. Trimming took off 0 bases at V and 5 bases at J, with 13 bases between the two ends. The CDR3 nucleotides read TGCGCCAGCAGCCAAGATCAAGGGTTTAGGGAGACCCAGTACTTC. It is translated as CASSQDQGFRETQYF.

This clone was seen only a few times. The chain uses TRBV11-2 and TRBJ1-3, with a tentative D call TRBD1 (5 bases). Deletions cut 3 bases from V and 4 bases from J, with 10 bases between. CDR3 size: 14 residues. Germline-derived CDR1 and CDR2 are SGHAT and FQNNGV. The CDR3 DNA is TGTGCCAGCAGCTTTTCGGGGGACGGAAACACCATATATTTT. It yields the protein CASSFSGDGNTIYF.

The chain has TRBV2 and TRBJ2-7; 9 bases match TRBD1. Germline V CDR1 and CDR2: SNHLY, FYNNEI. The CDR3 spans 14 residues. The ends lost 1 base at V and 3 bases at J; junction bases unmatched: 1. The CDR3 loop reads CASSEGTGVYEQYF. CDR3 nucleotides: TGTGCCAGCAGTGAAGGGACAGGGGTCTACGAGCAGTACTTC.

The CDR3 DNA sequence: TGCAGCGTTTACGGAGGGGCGCTAGGCACTGAAGCTTTCTTT. Residues: CSVYGGALGTEAFF. This rearrangement joins TRBV29-1 to TRBJ1-1; a weak D match, TRBD1 (5 bases). This CDR3 contains 14 residues. Trimming left V 5 bases short and J 4 bases short, with 17 bases between. CDR1 and CDR2 from the germline V gene are SQVTM and ANQGSEA.

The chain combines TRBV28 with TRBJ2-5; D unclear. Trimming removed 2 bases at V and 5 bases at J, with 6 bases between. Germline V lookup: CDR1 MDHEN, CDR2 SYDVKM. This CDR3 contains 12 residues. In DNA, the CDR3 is TGTGCCAGCAGTTTAGGGGTGGAGACCCAGTACTTC. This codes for CASSLGVETQYF.

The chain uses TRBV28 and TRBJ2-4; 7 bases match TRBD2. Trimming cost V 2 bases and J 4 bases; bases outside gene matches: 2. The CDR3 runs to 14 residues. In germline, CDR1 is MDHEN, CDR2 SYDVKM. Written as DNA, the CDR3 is TGTGCCAGCAGTTTAGGCGGGAGAAAAAACATTCAGTACTTC. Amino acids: CASSLGGRKNIQYF.

The CDR3 reads CASSGASLNTEAFF. CDR3 bases: TGTGCCAGCAGTGGCGCCAGCCTGAACACTGAAGCTTTCTTT. The chain uses TRBV6-1 and TRBJ1-1, with D hard to call. This CDR3 region has 14 residues. The ends were cut back, 4 bases at V and 0 bases at J, with 9 bases in the middle. Germline CDR1 reads MNHNS; CDR2 reads SASEGT.

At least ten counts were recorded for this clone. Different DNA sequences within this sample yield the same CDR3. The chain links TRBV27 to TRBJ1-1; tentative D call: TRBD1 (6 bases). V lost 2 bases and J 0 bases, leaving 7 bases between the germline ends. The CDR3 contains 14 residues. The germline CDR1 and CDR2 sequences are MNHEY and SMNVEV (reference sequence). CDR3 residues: CASSLNRVNTEAFF. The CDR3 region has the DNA TGTGCCAGCAGTTTAAACAGGGTGAACACTGAAGCTTTCTTT.

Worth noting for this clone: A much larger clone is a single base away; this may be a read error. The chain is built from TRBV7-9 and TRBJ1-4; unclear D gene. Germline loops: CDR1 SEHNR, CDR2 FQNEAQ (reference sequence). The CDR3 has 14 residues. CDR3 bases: TGTGCCAGCAGCTTGACCTCAACTAATGAAAAACTGTCTTTT. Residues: CASSLTSTNEKLSF.

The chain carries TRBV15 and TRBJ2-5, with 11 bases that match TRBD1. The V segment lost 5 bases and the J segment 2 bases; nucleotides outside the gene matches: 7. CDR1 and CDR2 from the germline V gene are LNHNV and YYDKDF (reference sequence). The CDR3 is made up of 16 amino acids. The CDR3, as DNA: TGTGCCACCAGCCCGGAGGGACAGGGGGTACAAGAGACCCAGTACTTC. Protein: CATSPEGQGVQETQYF.

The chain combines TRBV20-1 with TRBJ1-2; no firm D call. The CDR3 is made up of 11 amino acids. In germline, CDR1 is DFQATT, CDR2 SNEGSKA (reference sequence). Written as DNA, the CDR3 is TGCAGCGTCGCTCGGGTCGATGGCTACACCTTC. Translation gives CSVARVDGYTF.

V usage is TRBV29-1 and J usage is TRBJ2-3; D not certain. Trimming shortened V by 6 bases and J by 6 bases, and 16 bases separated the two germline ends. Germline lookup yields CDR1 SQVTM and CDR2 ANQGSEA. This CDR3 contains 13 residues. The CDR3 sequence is CSVAVPYADTQYF. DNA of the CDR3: TGCAGCGTCGCCGTCCCCTATGCGGATACGCAGTATTTT.

The CDR3 DNA follows: TGCGCCAGCAGCTCGACATACCGGGACAGGGGCGCCTATGCGGGCTACGAGCAGTACTTC. Amino acids: CASSSTYRDRGAYAGYEQYF. The V call is TRBV5-1, the J call TRBJ2-7; 10 nucleotides align to TRBD1. Germline assignment: CDR1 SGHRS and CDR2 YFSETQ. CDR3 length equals 20 residues. The V segment lost 3 bases and the J segment 3 bases; nucleotides outside the gene matches: 21.

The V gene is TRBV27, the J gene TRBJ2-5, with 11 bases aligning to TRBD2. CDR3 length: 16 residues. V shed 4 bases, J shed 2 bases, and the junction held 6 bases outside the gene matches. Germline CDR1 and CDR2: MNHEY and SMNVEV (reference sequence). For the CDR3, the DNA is TGTGCCAGCAGTTCGAACCGACTAGCGGGACAAGAGACCCAGTACTTC. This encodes CASSSNRLAGQETQYF.

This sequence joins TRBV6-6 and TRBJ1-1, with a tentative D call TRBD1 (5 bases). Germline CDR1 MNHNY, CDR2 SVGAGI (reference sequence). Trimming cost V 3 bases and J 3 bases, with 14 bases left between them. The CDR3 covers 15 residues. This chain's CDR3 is CASSYTGFLDTEAFF. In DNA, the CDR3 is TGTGCCAGCAGTTATACAGGATTTCTCGACACTGAAGCTTTCTTT.

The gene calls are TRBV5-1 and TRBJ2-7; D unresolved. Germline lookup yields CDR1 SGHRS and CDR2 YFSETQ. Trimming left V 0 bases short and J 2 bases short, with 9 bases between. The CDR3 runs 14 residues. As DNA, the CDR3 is TGCGCCAGCAGCTTGGGTCAGCCAACCTACGAGCAGTACTTC. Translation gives CASSLGQPTYEQYF.

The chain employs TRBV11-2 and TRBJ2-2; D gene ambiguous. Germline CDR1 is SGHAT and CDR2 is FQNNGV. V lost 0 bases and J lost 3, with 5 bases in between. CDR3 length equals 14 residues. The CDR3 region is CASSLEGDTGELFF. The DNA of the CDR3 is TGTGCCAGCAGCTTAGAGGGTGACACCGGGGAGCTGTTTTTT.

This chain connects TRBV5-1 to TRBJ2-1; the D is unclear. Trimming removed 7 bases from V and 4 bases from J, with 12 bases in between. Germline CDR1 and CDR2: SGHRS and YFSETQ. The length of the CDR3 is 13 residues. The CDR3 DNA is TGCGCCAGCCATGCGCAGATGTACAATGAGCAGTTCTTC. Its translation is CASHAQMYNEQFF.

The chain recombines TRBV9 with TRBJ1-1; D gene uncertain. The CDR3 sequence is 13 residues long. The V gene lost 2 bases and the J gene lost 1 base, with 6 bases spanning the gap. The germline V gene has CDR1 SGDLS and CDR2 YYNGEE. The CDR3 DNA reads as TGTGCCAGCAGCGTCGCTCCGAACACTGAAGCTTTCTTT. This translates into CASSVAPNTEAFF.

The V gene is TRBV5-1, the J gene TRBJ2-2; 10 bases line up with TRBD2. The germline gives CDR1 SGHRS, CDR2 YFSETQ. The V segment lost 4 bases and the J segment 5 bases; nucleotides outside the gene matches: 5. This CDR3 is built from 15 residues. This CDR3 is CASSLAGAGTGELFF. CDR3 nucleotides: TGCGCCAGCAGCCTAGCGGGGGCGGGGACCGGGGAGCTGTTTTTT.

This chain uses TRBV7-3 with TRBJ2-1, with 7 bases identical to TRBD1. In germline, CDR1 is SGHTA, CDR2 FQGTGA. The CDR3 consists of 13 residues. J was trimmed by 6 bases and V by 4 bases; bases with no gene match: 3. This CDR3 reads CASSSSGGNEQFF. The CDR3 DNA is TGTGCCAGCAGCTCATCAGGGGGCAATGAGCAGTTCTTC.

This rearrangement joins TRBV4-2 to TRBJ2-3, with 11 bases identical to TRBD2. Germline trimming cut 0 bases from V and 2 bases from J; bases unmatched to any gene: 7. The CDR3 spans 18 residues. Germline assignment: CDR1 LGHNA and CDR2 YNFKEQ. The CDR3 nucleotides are TGTGCCAGCAGCCAAGAGGCTAGCGGGAGGAGGCACACAGATACGCAGTATTTT. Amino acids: CASSQEASGRRHTDTQYF.

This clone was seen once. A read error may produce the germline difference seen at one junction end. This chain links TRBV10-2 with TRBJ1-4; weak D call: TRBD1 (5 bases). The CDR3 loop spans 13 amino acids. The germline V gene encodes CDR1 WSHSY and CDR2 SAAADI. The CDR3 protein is CASSDGLSGTETF. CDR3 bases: TGCGCCAGCAGTGATGGGTTAAGCGGGACTGAGACTTTT.

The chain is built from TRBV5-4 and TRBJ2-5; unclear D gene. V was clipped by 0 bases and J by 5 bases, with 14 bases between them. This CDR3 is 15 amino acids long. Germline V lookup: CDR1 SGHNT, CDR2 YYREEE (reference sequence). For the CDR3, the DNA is TGTGCCAGCAGCTTGGAGCCTGATAGGAGTGAGACCCAGTACTTC. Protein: CASSLEPDRSETQYF.

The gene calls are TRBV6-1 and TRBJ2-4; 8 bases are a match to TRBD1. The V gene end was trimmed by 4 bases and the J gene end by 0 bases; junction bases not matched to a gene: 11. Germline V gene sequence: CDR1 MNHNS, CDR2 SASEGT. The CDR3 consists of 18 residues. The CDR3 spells CASSGSGGLDLAKNIQYF. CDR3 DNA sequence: TGTGCCAGCAGTGGTTCAGGGGGCCTCGACTTAGCCAAAAACATTCAGTACTTC.

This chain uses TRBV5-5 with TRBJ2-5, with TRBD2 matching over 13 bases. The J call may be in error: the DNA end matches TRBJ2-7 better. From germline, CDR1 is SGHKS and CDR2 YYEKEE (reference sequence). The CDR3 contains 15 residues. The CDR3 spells CASSPGLAGLYEQYF. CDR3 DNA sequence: TGTGCCAGCAGCCCGGGACTAGCGGGACTCTACGAGCAGTACTTC.